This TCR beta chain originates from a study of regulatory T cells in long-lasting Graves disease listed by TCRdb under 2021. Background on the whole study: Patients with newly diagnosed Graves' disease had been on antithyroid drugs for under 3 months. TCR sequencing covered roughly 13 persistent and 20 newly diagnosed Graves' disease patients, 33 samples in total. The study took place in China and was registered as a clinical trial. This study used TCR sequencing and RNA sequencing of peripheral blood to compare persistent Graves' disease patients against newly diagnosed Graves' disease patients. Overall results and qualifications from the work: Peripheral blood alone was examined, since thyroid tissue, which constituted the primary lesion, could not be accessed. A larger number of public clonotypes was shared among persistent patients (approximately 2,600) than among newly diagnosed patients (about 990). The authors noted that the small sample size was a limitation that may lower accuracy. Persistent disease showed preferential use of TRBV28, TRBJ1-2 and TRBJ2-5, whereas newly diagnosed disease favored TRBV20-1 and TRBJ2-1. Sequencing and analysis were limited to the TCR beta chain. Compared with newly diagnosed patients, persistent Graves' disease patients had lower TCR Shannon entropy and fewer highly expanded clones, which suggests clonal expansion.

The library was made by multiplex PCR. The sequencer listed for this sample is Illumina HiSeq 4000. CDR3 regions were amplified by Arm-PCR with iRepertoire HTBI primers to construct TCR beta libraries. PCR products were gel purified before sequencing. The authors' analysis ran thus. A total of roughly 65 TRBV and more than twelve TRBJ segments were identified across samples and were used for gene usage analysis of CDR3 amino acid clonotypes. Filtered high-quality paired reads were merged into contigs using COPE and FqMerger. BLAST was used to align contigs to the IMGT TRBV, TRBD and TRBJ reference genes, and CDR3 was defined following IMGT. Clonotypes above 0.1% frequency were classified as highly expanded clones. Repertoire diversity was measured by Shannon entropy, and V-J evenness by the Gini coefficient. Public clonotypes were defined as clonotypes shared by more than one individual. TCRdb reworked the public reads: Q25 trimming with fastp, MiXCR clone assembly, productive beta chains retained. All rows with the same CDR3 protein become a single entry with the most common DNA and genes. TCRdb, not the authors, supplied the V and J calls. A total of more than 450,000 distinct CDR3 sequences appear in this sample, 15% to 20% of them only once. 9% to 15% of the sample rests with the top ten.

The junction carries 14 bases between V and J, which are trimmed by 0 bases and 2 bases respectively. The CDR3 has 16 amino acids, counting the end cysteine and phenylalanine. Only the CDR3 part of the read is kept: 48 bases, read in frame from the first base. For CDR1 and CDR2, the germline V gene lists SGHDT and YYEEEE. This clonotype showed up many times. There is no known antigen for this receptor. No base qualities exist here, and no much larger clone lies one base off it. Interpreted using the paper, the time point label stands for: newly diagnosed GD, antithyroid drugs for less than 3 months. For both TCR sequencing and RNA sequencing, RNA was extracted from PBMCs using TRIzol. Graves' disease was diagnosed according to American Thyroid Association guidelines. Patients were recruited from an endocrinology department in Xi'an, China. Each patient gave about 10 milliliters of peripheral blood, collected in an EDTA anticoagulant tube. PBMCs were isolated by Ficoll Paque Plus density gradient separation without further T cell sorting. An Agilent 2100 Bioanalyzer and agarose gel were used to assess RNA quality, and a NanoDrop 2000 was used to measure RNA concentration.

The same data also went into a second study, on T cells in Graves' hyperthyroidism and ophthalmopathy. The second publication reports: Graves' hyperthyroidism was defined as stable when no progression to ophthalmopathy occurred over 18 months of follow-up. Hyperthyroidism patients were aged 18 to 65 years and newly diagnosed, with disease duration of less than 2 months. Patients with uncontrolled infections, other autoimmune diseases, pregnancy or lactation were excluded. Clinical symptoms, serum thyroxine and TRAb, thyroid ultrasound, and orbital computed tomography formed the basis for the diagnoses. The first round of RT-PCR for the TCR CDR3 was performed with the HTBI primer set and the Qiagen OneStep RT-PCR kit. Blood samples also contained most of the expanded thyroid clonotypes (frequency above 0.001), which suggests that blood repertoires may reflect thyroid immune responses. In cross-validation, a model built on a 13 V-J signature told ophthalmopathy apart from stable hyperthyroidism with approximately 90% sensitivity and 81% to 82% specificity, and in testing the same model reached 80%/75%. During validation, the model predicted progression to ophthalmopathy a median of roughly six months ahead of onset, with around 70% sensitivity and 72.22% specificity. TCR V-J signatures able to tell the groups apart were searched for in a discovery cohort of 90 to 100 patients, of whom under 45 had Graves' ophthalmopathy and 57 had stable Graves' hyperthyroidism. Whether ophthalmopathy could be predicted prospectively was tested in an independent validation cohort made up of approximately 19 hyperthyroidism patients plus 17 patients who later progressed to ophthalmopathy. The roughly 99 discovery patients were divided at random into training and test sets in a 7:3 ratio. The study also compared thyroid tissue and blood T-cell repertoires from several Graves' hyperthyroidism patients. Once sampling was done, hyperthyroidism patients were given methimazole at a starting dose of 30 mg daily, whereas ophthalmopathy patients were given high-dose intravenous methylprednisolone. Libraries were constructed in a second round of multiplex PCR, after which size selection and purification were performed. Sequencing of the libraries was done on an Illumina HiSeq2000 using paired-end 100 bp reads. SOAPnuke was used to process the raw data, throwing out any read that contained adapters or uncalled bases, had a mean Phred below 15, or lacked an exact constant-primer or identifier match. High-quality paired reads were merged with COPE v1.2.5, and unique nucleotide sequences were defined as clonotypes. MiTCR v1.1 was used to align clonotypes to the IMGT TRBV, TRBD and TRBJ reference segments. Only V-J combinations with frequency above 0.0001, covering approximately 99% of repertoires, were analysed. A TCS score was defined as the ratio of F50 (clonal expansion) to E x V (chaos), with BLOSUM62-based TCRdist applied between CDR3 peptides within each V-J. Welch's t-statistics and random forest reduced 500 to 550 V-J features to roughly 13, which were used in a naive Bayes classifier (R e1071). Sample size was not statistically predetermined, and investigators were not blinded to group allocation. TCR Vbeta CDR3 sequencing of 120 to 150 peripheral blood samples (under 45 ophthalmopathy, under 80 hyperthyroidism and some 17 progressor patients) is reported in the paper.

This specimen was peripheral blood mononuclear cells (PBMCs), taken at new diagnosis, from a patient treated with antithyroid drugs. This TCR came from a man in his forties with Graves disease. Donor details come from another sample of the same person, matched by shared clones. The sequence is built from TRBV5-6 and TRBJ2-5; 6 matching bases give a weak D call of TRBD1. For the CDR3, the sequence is CASSLGGRAVQETQYF. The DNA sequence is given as TGTGCCAGCAGCTTGGGGGGGCGAGCGGTACAAGAGACCCAGTACTTC. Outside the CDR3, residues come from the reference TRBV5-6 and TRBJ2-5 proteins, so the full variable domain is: DAGVTQSPTHLIKTRGQQVTLRCSPKSGHDTVSWYQQALGQGPQFIFQYYEEEERQRGNFPDRFSGHQFPNYSSELNVNALLLGDSALYLCASSLGGRAVQETQYFGPGTRLLVL.